The 26 T cell receptor beta chains below were found in one sample sequenced in a study of cytomegalovirus exposure and HLA in healthy donors (dated by TCRdb to 2015 to 2018). Libraries were built with the immunoSEQ multiplex PCR assay. TCRdb mirrors the immuneACCESS table, restricted to in-frame sequences. Some clones are absent from its copies; in checked studies, under half trace to an unresolved V gene, and the reason for the others is unknown. Recorded for this sample are some 110,000 clones; 88% of them occurred a single time. The biggest ten clones account for roughly 2% of the sample. The sequenced sample consisted of PBMCs. Receptors originate from a woman between 18 and 29 years old in good health and CMV-seropositive.

The chain joins TRBV10-3 to TRBJ1-6; D might be TRBD1 (6 bases). The ends were cut back, 1 base at V and 11 bases at J, with 18 bases in the middle. The CDR3 length is 16 residues. Germline V gives CDR1 ENHRY, CDR2 SYGVKD. This CDR3 reads CAISEFSTPDSAPLHF. CDR3 coding DNA: TGTGCCATCAGTGAGTTTTCGACCCCGGACAGCGCACCCCTCCACTTT.

This rearrangement joins TRBV2 to TRBJ2-3; tentatively, D is TRBD2 (6 bases). Trimming pared 6 bases from V and 1 base from J, leaving 8 bases between. Germline V gene sequence: CDR1 SNHLY, CDR2 FYNNEI. The CDR3 covers 13 residues. The DNA for the CDR3 is TGTGCCAGCAGGGAGGGAGGCACAGATACGCAGTATTTT. It codes for CASREGGTDTQYF.

The table lists this clone with a few counts. The rearrangement joins TRBV6-1 to TRBJ2-7; 9 nucleotides align to TRBD1. This CDR3 contains 13 residues. Germline-derived CDR1 and CDR2 are MNHNS and SASEGT. The junction had 4 bases not matched to a gene; V was cut back by 3 bases and J by 7 bases. The CDR3 region is CASSDTDRGEQYF. The CDR3 DNA reads TGTGCCAGCAGTGATACCGACAGGGGGGAGCAGTACTTC.

The chain carries TRBV9 and TRBJ2-5; 11 positions match TRBD2. V shed 4 bases, J shed 2 bases, and the junction held 10 bases outside the gene matches. Germline assignment: CDR1 SGDLS and CDR2 YYNGEE. The CDR3 consists of 17 residues. The CDR3 loop is CASSWLSGGEGQETQYF. The CDR3 nucleotides read TGTGCCAGCAGCTGGCTTAGCGGGGGGGAGGGGCAAGAGACCCAGTACTTC.

The chain joins TRBV5-1 to TRBJ2-7; 9 bases align to TRBD1. Germline V gene data show CDR1 as SGHRS and CDR2 as YFSETQ. The CDR3 spans 13 residues. V was pared by 0 bases and J by 5 bases, with 0 bases of the junction left unmatched. In DNA, the CDR3 is TGCGCCAGCAGCTTGGGGGACAGGGACGAGCAGTACGTC. Translating gives CASSLGDRDEQYV.

This sequence joins TRBV7-9 and TRBJ1-4; TRBD1 matches 7 bases. The CDR3 is 14 amino acids. Germline values: CDR1 SEHNR, CDR2 FQNEAQ (reference sequence). With 5 bases clipped from V and 3 bases from J, the junction kept 3 bases outside the gene matches. The CDR3: CASSMTGSNEKLFF. CDR3 bases: TGTGCCAGCAGCATGACAGGGTCTAATGAAAAACTGTTTTTT.

The J gene is TRBJ2-2, the V gene TRBV6-6; 7 bases map to TRBD1. With 5 bases clipped from V and 6 bases from J, the junction kept 3 bases outside the gene matches. The germline V gene has CDR1 MNHNY and CDR2 SVGAGI (reference sequence). The CDR3 runs to 13 residues. CDR3 nucleotides: TGTGCCAGCAGTCACCAGGGGGCCGGGGAGCTGTTTTTT. Protein product: CASSHQGAGELFF.

The CDR3 loop is CASSLQGFNQPQHF. The CDR3 DNA reads TGTGCCAGCAGCTTACAGGGATTTAATCAGCCCCAGCATTTT. The chain is built from TRBV7-2 and TRBJ1-5; D might be TRBD1 (5 bases). This CDR3 region has 14 residues. Germline V gene lookup returns CDR1 SGHTA and CDR2 FQGNSA. Trimming left V 2 bases short and J 4 bases short, with 9 bases between. The entire variable domain, with the rest obtained from reference TRBV7-2 and TRBJ1-5, is as follows: GAGVSQSPSNKVTEKGKDVELRCDPISGHTALYWYRQSLGQGLEFLIYFQGNSAPDKSGLPSDRFSAERTGGSVSTLTIQRTQQEDSAVYLCASSLQGFNQPQHFGDGTRLSIL.

The genes are TRBV27 and TRBJ1-1; TRBD1 aligns across 8 bases. The CDR3 has 14 residues. The germline CDR1 and CDR2 sequences are MNHEY and SMNVEV (reference sequence). V gave up 5 bases and J gave up 11 bases; unmatched junction bases: 13. The CDR3 DNA sequence: TGTGCCAGCAGTCTAAGGGGACAGGCTCAAAGGGCTTTCTTT. Translation: CASSLRGQAQRAFF.

J is TRBJ2-7 and V is TRBV28; 10 bases align to TRBD2. Germline values: CDR1 MDHEN, CDR2 SYDVKM. After removal of 3 bases from V and 3 bases from J, the junction contained 8 bases not matched to a gene. The CDR3 sequence is 16 residues long. Here the CDR3 reads CASSFRVSGGDYEQYF. The CDR3 coding sequence is TGTGCCAGCAGTTTTCGAGTGAGCGGGGGGGACTACGAGCAGTACTTC.

The genes are TRBV9 and TRBJ2-5, with TRBD2 identical over 9 bases. V trimming: 3 bases; J trimming: 0 bases; junction bases outside the gene matches: 18. Germline assignment: CDR1 SGDLS and CDR2 YYNGEE. This CDR3 comprises 20 residues. The CDR3 here is CASSGYSGASGVEYQETQYF. The CDR3 DNA reads as TGTGCCAGCAGCGGATACTCCGGGGCTAGCGGGGTGGAGTACCAAGAGACCCAGTACTTC.

This chain joins TRBV6-1 and TRBJ1-1, with D possibly matching TRBD1 (5 bases). The CDR3 has 17 amino acids. V was shortened by 1 base and J by 4 bases, with 19 bases between the two germline ends. The germline V gene encodes CDR1 MNHNS and CDR2 SASEGT. DNA for the CDR3: TGTGCCAGCAGTGAAGTTCTTATGAAGGGGTGGGGCACTGAAGCTTTCTTT. Its protein product is CASSEVLMKGWGTEAFF.

This clone was observed once. The V call is TRBV5-6, the J call TRBJ2-5; perhaps TRBD2 as D (5 bases). V lost 1 base to trimming and J lost 0 bases, with 19 bases between them. The CDR3 has 18 amino acids. The germline V gene encodes CDR1 SGHDT and CDR2 YYEEEE. CDR3 DNA: TGTGCCAGCAGCTTGTGGACTCGATCAACCCTGTACCAAGAGACCCAGTACTTC. Its translation: CASSLWTRSTLYQETQYF.

The chain links TRBV28 to TRBJ1-5, with TRBD1 as a possible D gene (6 bases). The germline V gene encodes CDR1 MDHEN and CDR2 SYDVKM. The CDR3 totals 11 residues. Trimming shortened V by 7 bases and J by 6 bases, and 7 bases separated the two germline ends. CDR3 bases: TGTGCCAGCAAAGGGGGTCAGCCCCAGCATTTT. It is translated as CASKGGQPQHF. Full variable domain (outside the CDR3, taken from reference TRBV28 and TRBJ1-5): DVKVTQSSRYLVKRTGEKVFLECVQDMDHENMFWYRQDPGLGLRLIYFSYDVKMKEKGDIPEGYSVSREKKERFSLILESASTNQTSMYLCASKGGQPQHFGDGTRLSIL.

The chain has TRBV6-6 and TRBJ1-2; 12 nucleotides agree with TRBD1. After removal of 5 bases from V and 4 bases from J, the junction contained 8 bases not matched to a gene. The CDR3 totals 16 residues. Germline loops: CDR1 MNHNY, CDR2 SVGAGI (reference sequence). The CDR3 DNA is TGTGCCAGCAGTCCTACCGGGACAGGGGGCGTCTATGGCTACACCTTC. Amino acid sequence: CASSPTGTGGVYGYTF.

The chain combines TRBV28 with TRBJ1-1; the match to TRBD1 covers 9 bases. Looked up from germline, CDR1 is MDHEN and CDR2 is SYDVKM. V trimming: 6 bases; J trimming: 1 base; junction bases outside the gene matches: 6. This CDR3 is built from 15 residues. The CDR3 is CASSLSDRGNTEAFF. The DNA of the CDR3 is TGTGCCAGCAGCCTATCGGACAGGGGGAACACTGAAGCTTTCTTT.

The chain combines TRBV5-1 with TRBJ1-1; no definite D call. The V end lost 6 bases, the J end lost 4 bases, and 13 bases lay between the germline ends. Germline assignment: CDR1 SGHRS and CDR2 YFSETQ. The CDR3 runs 13 residues. CDR3 sequence (DNA): TGCGCCAGCAAAGAGACGGCAGGCACTGAAGCTTTCTTT. Amino acids: CASKETAGTEAFF.

The genes are TRBV19 and TRBJ1-5; weak D call: TRBD1 (6 bases). The CDR3 covers 12 residues. V lost 6 bases and J 6 bases, leaving 9 bases between the germline ends. Germline CDR1 and CDR2: LNHDA and SQIVND (reference sequence). DNA for the CDR3: TGTGCCAGTAGGAAACAGGGTCAGCCCCAGCATTTT. Translation: CASRKQGQPQHF.

This chain links TRBV4-1 with TRBJ2-5, with D possibly matching TRBD1 (6 bases). CDR3 size: 15 residues. The germline CDR1 and CDR2 sequences are MGHRA and YSYEKL. Between the trimmed V and J ends, which lost 0 bases and 2 bases, there was a span of 10 bases. In DNA, the CDR3 is TGCGCCAGCAGCCAAGATCCGACAGGACAAGAGACCCAGTACTTC. Protein product: CASSQDPTGQETQYF.

J is TRBJ1-1 and V is TRBV27; tentative D call: TRBD1 (6 bases). CDR1 and CDR2 from the germline V gene are MNHEY and SMNVEV (reference sequence). V gave up 3 bases and J gave up 8 bases, with 7 bases separating them. The CDR3 totals 11 residues. The CDR3 reads CASSLGTEAFF. DNA of the CDR3: TGTGCCAGCAGTTTGGGGACAGAAGCTTTCTTT.

The chain couples TRBV7-9 to TRBJ1-2, with TRBD1 matching 8 bases. With V trimmed by 8 bases and J by 3 bases, 5 bases remained unmatched. CDR1 is SEHNR, CDR2 FQNEAQ, per germline (reference sequence). CDR3 size: 13 residues. In nucleotides, the CDR3 is TGTGCCAGCGGGGACAGGTGGGACTATGGCTACACCTTC. Amino acids: CASGDRWDYGYTF.

The chain combines TRBV6-4 with TRBJ2-3; D is possibly TRBD2 (6 bases). The CDR3 runs to 13 residues. The V and J ends lost 10 bases and 0 bases respectively, with 11 bases between them. Germline assignment: CDR1 MRHNA and CDR2 SNTAGT. The CDR3 reads CATGRGSTDTQYF. Written as DNA, the CDR3 is TGTGCCACCGGGAGAGGGAGCACAGATACGCAGTATTTT.

The gene calls are TRBV7-6 and TRBJ2-3; 8 bases fit TRBD1. J was trimmed by 2 bases and V by 5 bases; bases with no gene match: 9. From germline, CDR1 is SGHVS and CDR2 FNYEAQ. This CDR3 comprises 16 residues. CDR3 region: CASSPTGVTDTDTQYF. The CDR3 nucleotides read TGTGCCAGCAGCCCGACAGGGGTCACGGACACAGATACGCAGTATTTT.

CDR3 sequence reads: CASSDSSGANVLTF. In DNA form, the CDR3 reads TGTGCCAGCAGTGACAGCTCTGGGGCCAACGTCCTGACTTTC. The V call is TRBV25-1, the J call TRBJ2-6; the D is unclear. In germline, CDR1 is MGHDK, CDR2 SYGVNS. The CDR3 is 14 amino acids. With 3 bases removed from V and 0 bases from J, the gap between germline ends came to 3 bases.

This clone appeared once. The chain joins TRBV28 to TRBJ2-3; D not resolved. Trimming pared 5 bases from V and 1 base from J, leaving 4 bases between. The CDR3 runs 12 residues. Germline CDR1 is MDHEN and CDR2 is SYDVKM. CDR3 protein: CASSPGTDTQYF. The CDR3 DNA sequence: TGTGCCAGCAGTCCCGGCACAGATACGCAGTATTTT.

Only a few counts were recorded for this clone. The chain links TRBV18 to TRBJ1-2; 9 nucleotides agree with TRBD1. There are 15 residues in the CDR3. V lost 3 bases to trimming and J lost 7 bases; unmatched junction nucleotides: 9. Germline assignment: CDR1 KGHSH and CDR2 LQKENI. CDR3 residues: CASSPPGQGLGGYTF. The DNA of the CDR3 is TGTGCCAGCTCACCCCCGGGACAGGGATTAGGTGGCTACACCTTC.